One T cell receptor beta chain is described in this entry. This clone was detected only a few times. No antigen is known for it. One base away there is no much larger clone; base qualities are not given. The data are from a study of radiation and T cells in renal cell carcinoma (dated by TCRdb to the early 2020s). About the full investigation: Samples were obtained from a clinical trial, in which 15 Gy stereotactic body radiation therapy was delivered to primary renal cell carcinomas and nephrectomy was performed 4 weeks later. In total, 50 to 60 samples, comprising around 25 tumors and some 27 peripheral blood samples, were subjected to TCR beta sequencing. In the roughly 49 samples combined, some 4,000,000 unique CDR3 nucleotide sequences were found, encoding 3,000,000 or so unique CDR3 amino acid sequences.

Including cysteine and phenylalanine, the CDR3 has 15 amino acids. The sequence is cut down to CDR3 DNA, 45 bases in frame from base 1. The trim is 2 bases for V and 6 bases for J, with a gap of 17 bases between the germline ends. The germline V gene (reference sequence) sets CDR1 to MNHEY and CDR2 to SMNVEV. What the research found in general, with its limitations: Tracking of blood repertoire dynamics stopped at about 4 weeks after treatment, with no follow-up past that point. In blood, the top tumor clonotypes increased between baseline and 2 weeks post-radiation and then shrank by 4 weeks, which suggests that tumor-resident clones expanded only transiently. Because no pretreatment tumor biopsies were available, whether clonotypes were present in the tumor at baseline could not be determined. With a single-armed trial design, the study had no way to address how radiation dose or scheduling affects the TCR repertoire.

TCR beta libraries were generated from genomic DNA with the immunoSEQ kit, following the manufacturer's recommendations. To prepare libraries, a first multiplex PCR with proprietary primers was run, followed by a second PCR that added unique barcodes, and a bead cleanup was done after each round. Each sample batch included a kit-provided positive control reaction and a negative control reaction. The final libraries were assessed on an Agilent 4200 TapeStation D1000 ScreenTape, pooled by volume, and quantified by qPCR. Sequencing was performed on an Illumina NextSeq500 using a MidOutput 150-cycle cartridge, with 156 Read1 cycles, 15 Index1 cycles, and the kit custom primers. The pooled library was loaded at approximately 0.95 pM with about 21% PhiX control spiked in. Per the source publication's procedure: Vendor-processed data were analyzed in R, and a clonotype was defined as all T cells sharing the same CDR3 nucleotide sequence. In the clone abundance analyses, frequencies were normalized to the 10,000 most abundant clones in each sample. Public T cell clones, which averaged fewer than five per sample, were removed prior to analysis. An abundance difference of at least 32-fold between compartments was the criterion for calling clonotypes tumor-enriched or baseline blood-enriched. A beta-binomial differential abundance model was used to identify clonotypes that expanded or contracted between blood time points. Similarity between tumor and blood repertoires was quantified using the Baroni-Urbani and Buser coefficient, and groups were compared with two-tailed Wilcoxon tests in R. Imported from immuneACCESS, the table was reduced by TCRdb to in-frame sequences with V and J called. These copies leave out some clones; in studies compared against another copy, an unresolved V gene accounts for under half, and the cause of the remainder is not known. The V and J calls and clone size were taken over from that table, and D and trimming were inferred from the DNA. Within this sample are just under 80,000 clones, with around 86% of them counted one time only. The ten largest clones capture approximately 22% of the sample.

In light of the paper, this sample's time point label describes: blood 2 weeks post-SBRT. The label giving this sample's treatment or condition can be read as: 15 Gy SBRT to primary tumor, nephrectomy 4 weeks later. To follow tumor-enriched clonotypes, peripheral blood was collected serially from radiation-treated patients at baseline and again at 2 weeks and 4 weeks after SBRT. Every patient had renal cell carcinoma of clear cell pathology. The QIAamp DNA Blood Mini Kit (Qiagen) was used to prepare genomic DNA for TCR sequencing. Only samples passing all quality control checks were included in the analyses.

The clonotype comes from a woman aged 45-59 years with renal cell carcinoma. The sample in question was blood, obtained from a patient whose treatment included radiotherapy and nephrectomy. The rearranged chain carries TRBV27 and TRBJ2-7; D gene: possibly TRBD2, on 6 matching bases. The DNA sequence reads TGTGCCAGCAGTTTACAGGACCCAGAGGGAGGCGAGCAGTACTTC. Its amino acids are CASSLQDPEGGEQYF.